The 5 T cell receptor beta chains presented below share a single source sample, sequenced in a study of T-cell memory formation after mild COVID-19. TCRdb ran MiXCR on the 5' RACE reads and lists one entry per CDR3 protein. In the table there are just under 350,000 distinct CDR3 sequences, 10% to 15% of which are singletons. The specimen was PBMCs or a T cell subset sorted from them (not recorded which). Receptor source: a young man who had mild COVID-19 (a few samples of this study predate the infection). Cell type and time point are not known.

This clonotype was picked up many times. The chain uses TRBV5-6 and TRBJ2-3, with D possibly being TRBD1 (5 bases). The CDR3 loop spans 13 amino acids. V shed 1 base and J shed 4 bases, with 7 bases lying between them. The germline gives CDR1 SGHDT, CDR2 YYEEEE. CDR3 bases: TGTGCCAGCAGCTTGTTAGGGGCAGATACGCAGTATTTT. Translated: CASSLLGADTQYF.

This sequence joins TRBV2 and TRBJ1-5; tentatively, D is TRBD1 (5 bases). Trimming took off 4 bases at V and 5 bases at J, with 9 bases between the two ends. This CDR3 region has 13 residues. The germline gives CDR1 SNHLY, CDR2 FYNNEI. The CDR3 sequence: CASSAGVDQPQHF. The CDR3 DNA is TGTGCCAGCAGTGCGGGGGTGGATCAGCCCCAGCATTTT.

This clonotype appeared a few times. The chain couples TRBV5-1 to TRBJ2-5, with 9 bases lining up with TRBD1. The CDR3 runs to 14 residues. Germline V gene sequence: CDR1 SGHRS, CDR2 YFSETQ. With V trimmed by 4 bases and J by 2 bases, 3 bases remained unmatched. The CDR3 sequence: CASSVDRGQETQYF. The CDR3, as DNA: TGCGCCAGCAGCGTGGACAGGGGACAAGAGACCCAGTACTTC.

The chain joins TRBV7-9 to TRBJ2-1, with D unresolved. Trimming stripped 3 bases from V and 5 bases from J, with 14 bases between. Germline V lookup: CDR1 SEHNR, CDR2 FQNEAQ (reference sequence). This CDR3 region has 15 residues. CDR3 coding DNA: TGTGCCAGCAGCTTGGTCCCGACTGGAGACAATGAGCAGTTCTTC. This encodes CASSLVPTGDNEQFF.

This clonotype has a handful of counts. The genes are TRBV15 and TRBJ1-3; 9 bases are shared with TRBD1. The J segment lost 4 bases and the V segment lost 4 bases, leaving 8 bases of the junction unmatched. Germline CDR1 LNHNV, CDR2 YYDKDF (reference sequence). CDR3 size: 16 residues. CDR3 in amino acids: CATSNPGTGTGNTIYF. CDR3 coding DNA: TGTGCCACCAGCAACCCCGGGACAGGGACGGGAAACACCATATATTTT.